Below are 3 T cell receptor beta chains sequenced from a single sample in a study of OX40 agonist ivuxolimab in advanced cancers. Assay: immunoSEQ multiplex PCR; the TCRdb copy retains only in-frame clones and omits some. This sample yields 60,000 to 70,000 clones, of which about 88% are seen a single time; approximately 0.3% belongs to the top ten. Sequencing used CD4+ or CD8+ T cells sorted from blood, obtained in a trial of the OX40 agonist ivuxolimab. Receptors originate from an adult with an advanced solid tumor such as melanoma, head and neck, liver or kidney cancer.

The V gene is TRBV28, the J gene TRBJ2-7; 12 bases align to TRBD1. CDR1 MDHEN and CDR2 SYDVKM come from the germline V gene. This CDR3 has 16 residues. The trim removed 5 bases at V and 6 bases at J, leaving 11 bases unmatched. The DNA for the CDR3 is TGTGCCAGCAGTGCTGCCGGGACAGGGGGCGCCGGCGAGCAGTACTTC. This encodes CASSAAGTGGAGEQYF.

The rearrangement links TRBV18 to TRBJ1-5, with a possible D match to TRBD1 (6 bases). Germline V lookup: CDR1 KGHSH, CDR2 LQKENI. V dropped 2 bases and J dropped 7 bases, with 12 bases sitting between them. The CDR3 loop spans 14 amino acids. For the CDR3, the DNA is TGTGCCAGCTCACCAGGGGGCAGCTCGCAGCCCCAGCATTTT. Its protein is CASSPGGSSQPQHF.

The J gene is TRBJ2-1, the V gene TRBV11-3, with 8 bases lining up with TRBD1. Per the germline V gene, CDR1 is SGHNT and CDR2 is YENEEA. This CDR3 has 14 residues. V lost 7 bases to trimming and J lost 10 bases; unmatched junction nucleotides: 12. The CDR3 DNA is TGTGCCAGCACCGTTTCAGGGGGCGGAGGCGAGCAGTTCTTC. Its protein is CASTVSGGGGEQFF. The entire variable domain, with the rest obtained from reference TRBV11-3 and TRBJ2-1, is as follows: EAGVVQSPRYKIIEKKQPVAFWCNPISGHNTLYWYLQNLGQGPELLIRYENEEAVDDSQLPKDRFSAERLKGVDSTLKIQPAELGDSAVYLCASTVSGGGGEQFFGPGTRLTVL.